These T cell receptor beta chains were read from a single sample in a study of blood T cell repertoires in COVID-19. Clones were sequenced by immunoSEQ multiplex PCR, and TCRdb holds only the in-frame ones, with some missing. This table holds roughly 60,000 clones, approximately 85% found once. The source material was peripheral blood. The receptors here all came from a human donor in a cohort sampled during active COVID-19. Both conserved end residues are part of each CDR3. A D gene is named only where the DNA matches it firmly. Only some rows state a clone size, as once, few, many or a class for expanded clones.

. TRBJ1-2 . TRBV7-9 CASSLTGPYGYTF TGTGCCAGCAGCCTGACAGGCCCCTATGGCTACACCTTC
TRBD1 TRBJ1-2 once TRBV5-1 CASTNYRDRSF TGCGCCAGCACCAACTACCGGGACAGGTCCTTC
TRBD2 TRBJ2-1 . TRBV10-3 CAISGLLAGGYNEQFF TGTGCCATCAGTGGTTTACTAGCGGGAGGGTACAATGAGCAGTTCTTC
TRBD1 TRBJ2-1 . TRBV15 CATSTGDRGNEQFF TGTGCCACCAGCACCGGGGACAGGGGCAATGAGCAGTTCTTC
TRBD1 TRBJ1-1 . TRBV2 CASSELPGGNTEAFF TGTGCCAGCAGTGAACTCCCAGGGGGGAACACTGAAGCTTTCTTT
. TRBJ1-4 . TRBV2 CASSEEGGSEKLFF TGTGCCAGCAGTGAAGAGGGGGGGAGTGAAAAACTGTTTTTT
TRBD1 TRBJ2-3 . TRBV27 CASSTLTLDRASTDTQYF TGTGCCAGCAGCACCCTAACCCTCGACAGGGCTAGCACAGATACGCAGTATTTT
TRBD2 TRBJ2-7 . TRBV9 CASSSGLAEREQYF TGTGCCAGCAGCTCGGGACTAGCTGAGAGGGAGCAGTACTTC
TRBD1 TRBJ1-1 . TRBV6-5 CASSYVQGANTEAFF TGTGCCAGCAGTTACGTCCAGGGGGCGAACACTGAAGCTTTCTTT
. TRBJ1-2 . TRBV5-8 CASSLAGADYGYTF TGTGCCAGCAGCTTGGCAGGGGCAGATTATGGCTACACCTTC
. TRBJ2-6 . TRBV28 CASSLSRAGANVLTF TGTGCCAGCAGTTTGTCCAGGGCTGGGGCCAACGTCCTGACTTTC
TRBD2 TRBJ2-1 . TRBV5-1 CASSLSPLAGVGSEQFF TGCGCCAGCAGCTTGTCACCCCTAGCGGGAGTGGGAAGTGAGCAGTTCTTC
TRBD2 TRBJ2-2 . TRBV7-7 CASSGLATNTGELFF TGTGCCAGCAGCGGACTAGCGACGAACACCGGGGAGCTGTTTTTT
. TRBJ2-1 . TRBV5-1 CASSFRGTSSYNEQFF TGCGCCAGCAGCTTTCGGGGTACGTCCTCCTACAATGAGCAGTTCTTC
TRBD1 TRBJ2-1 few TRBV14 CASSQKDRYNEQFF TGTGCCAGCAGCCAAAAGGACAGGTACAATGAGCAGTTCTTC
. TRBJ1-5 few TRBV19 CASRSVGAGQPQHF TGTGCCAGTAGGAGTGTGGGGGCGGGTCAGCCCCAGCATTTT
TRBD2 TRBJ2-3 once TRBV2 CASSSGRAADTQYF TGTGCCAGCAGTAGCGGGAGGGCGGCAGATACGCAGTATTTT
. TRBJ1-4 . TRBV28 CASSSSGVRIEKLFF TGTGCCAGCAGCTCAAGCGGGGTTCGTATCGAAAAACTGTTTTTT
TRBD1 TRBJ2-5 . TRBV3-1/TRBV3-2 CASSQDPGQPQETQYF TGTGCCAGCAGCCAAGATCCGGGACAGCCTCAAGAGACCCAGTACTTC
. TRBJ1-2 few TRBV10-1 CASSSDRRGYTF TGCGCCAGCAGTTCGGACAGACGGGGCTACACCTTC
TRBD1 TRBJ1-4 . TRBV30 CAWTVPGQAAANEKLFF TGTGCCTGGACGGTCCCGGGACAGGCCGCGGCTAATGAAAAACTGTTTTTT
TRBD1 TRBJ1-5 . TRBV6-2/TRBV6-3 CASSYVGTARSNQPQHF TGTGCCAGCAGTTACGTAGGGACAGCGCGAAGCAATCAGCCCCAGCATTTT
. TRBJ2-1 . TRBV24-1 CATSDPVTSASSYNEQFF TGTGCCACCAGTGATCCCGTAACCAGCGCTAGCTCCTACAATGAGCAGTTCTTC
. TRBJ2-7 medium-sized TRBV28 CASTPGEKYEQYF TGTGCCAGCACCCCGGGAGAAAAGTACGAGCAGTACTTC
TRBD1 TRBJ1-2 few TRBV3-1/TRBV3-2 CASSQRGQGPTGYTF TGTGCCAGCAGCCAAAGGGGACAGGGGCCGACTGGCTACACCTTC
. TRBJ2-1 once TRBV27 CASSLSNLGSMGRQFF TGTGCCAGCAGTTTATCGAATCTTGGATCCATGGGCAGGCAGTTCTTC
. TRBJ1-6 once TRBV2 CASTTLGGGNSPLHF TGTGCCAGCACCACGTTGGGGGGAGGAAATTCACCCCTCCACTTT
. TRBJ2-1 . TRBV6-5 CASRQGELSYNEQFF TGTGCCAGCAGACAAGGGGAACTCTCCTACAATGAGCAGTTCTTC